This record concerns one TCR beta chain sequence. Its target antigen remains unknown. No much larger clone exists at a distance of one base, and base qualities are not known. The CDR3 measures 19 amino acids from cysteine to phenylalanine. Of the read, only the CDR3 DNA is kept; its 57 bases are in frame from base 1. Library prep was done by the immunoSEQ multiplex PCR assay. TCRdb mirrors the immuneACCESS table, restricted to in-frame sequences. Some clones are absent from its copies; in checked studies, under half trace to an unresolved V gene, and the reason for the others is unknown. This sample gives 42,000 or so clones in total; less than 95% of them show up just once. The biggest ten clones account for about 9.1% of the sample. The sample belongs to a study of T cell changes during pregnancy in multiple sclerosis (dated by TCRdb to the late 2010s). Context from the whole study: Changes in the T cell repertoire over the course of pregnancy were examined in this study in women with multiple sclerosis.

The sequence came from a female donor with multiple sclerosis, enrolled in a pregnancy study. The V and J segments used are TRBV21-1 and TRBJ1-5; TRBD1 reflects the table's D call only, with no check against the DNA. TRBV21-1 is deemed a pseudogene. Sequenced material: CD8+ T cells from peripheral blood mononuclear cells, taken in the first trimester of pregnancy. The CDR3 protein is CASSCTKTQGDASNQPQHF. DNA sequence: TGTGCCAGCAGCTGCACTAAGACACAGGGGGATGCGAGCAATCAGCCCCAGCATTTT.